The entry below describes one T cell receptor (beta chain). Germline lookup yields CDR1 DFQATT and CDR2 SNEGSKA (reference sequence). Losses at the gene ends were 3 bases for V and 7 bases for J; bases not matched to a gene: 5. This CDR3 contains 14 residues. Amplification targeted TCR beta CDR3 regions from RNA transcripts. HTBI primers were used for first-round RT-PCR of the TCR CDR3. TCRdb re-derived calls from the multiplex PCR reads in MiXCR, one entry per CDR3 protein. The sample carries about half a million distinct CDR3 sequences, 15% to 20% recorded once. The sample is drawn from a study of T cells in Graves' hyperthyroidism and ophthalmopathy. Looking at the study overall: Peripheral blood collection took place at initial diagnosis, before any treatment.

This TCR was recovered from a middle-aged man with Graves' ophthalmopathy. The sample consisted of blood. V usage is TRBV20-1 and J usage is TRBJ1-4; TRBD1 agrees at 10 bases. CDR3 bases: TGCAGTGCTAGTGGGGACAGGGGAAGTGAAAAACTGTTTTTT. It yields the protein CSASGDRGSEKLFF.